These T cell receptor beta chains were read from a single sample in a study of PD-1 blockade in classical Hodgkin lymphoma. The repertoire was sequenced with immunoSEQ multiplex PCR; TCRdb's copy has only in-frame clones and lacks some. The table includes about 97,000 clones, approximately 88% detected once. The sample consisted of peripheral blood mononuclear cells (PBMCs), taken at baseline. Source of these receptors: a human donor with classical Hodgkin lymphoma. Each CDR3 is given with its conserved first and last residue. The order of the fields is D gene, V gene, J gene, clone size, CDR3 DNA, CDR3 protein. D genes are given only for firm matches. Only some rows state a clone size, as once, few, many or a class for expanded clones.

D gene: .; V gene: TRBV6-5; J gene: TRBJ2-1; clone size: .; CDR3 DNA: TGTGCCAGCAGGAGTGGGCAGGACAATGAGCAGTTCTTC; CDR3 protein: CASRSGQDNEQFF
D gene: TRBD2; V gene: TRBV28; J gene: TRBJ2-3; clone size: .; CDR3 DNA: TGTGCCAGCAGACGACTAGCGGGGCGCACAGATACGCAGTATTTT; CDR3 protein: CASRRLAGRTDTQYF
D gene: TRBD2; V gene: TRBV19; J gene: TRBJ2-5; clone size: few; CDR3 DNA: TGTGCCAGTAGGGGGGGGGAGACCCAGTACTTC; CDR3 protein: CASRGGETQYF
D gene: .; V gene: TRBV27; J gene: TRBJ2-7; clone size: .; CDR3 DNA: TGTGCCAGCAGCCCGGGGCCCCTAGGGGGAAAGTACTTC; CDR3 protein: CASSPGPLGGKYF
D gene: .; V gene: TRBV12-5; J gene: TRBJ2-1; clone size: .; CDR3 DNA: TGTGCTAGTGGTTTGGTAGCCGGGACTGGCTTCAATGAGCAGTTCTTC; CDR3 protein: CASGLVAGTGFNEQFF
D gene: TRBD2; V gene: TRBV10-3; J gene: TRBJ2-7; clone size: .; CDR3 DNA: TGTGCCATCAGGCCATCTAGCGGGGTGAGCTCCTACGAGCAGTACTTC; CDR3 protein: CAIRPSSGVSSYEQYF
D gene: TRBD1; V gene: TRBV14; J gene: TRBJ1-1; clone size: .; CDR3 DNA: TGTGCCAGCAGCCTTCGGACAGGGGGTGAAGCTTTCTTT; CDR3 protein: CASSLRTGGEAFF
D gene: .; V gene: TRBV21-1; J gene: TRBJ1-4; clone size: once; CDR3 DNA: TGTGCCAGCAGCAATCCGGCTTGGAACGAAGAAAAACTGTTTTTT; CDR3 protein: CASSNPAWNEEKLFF
D gene: .; V gene: TRBV19; J gene: TRBJ1-2; clone size: .; CDR3 DNA: TGTGCCTCCGAATCCGCGGAGTATGGCTACACCTTC; CDR3 protein: CASESAEYGYTF
D gene: TRBD1; V gene: TRBV15; J gene: TRBJ2-3; clone size: .; CDR3 DNA: TGTGCCACCAGCAGAGATTGGAACAGGGGTAGCACAGATACGCAGTATTTT; CDR3 protein: CATSRDWNRGSTDTQYF
D gene: TRBD1; V gene: TRBV5-4; J gene: TRBJ1-2; clone size: .; CDR3 DNA: TGTGCCAGCAGTCTGAGCCAGGGGGGGAACTATGGCTACACCTTC; CDR3 protein: CASSLSQGGNYGYTF
D gene: .; V gene: TRBV6-5; J gene: TRBJ2-3; clone size: .; CDR3 DNA: TGTGCCAGCAGTCGTTTCTCGACTAGCACAGATACGCAGTATTTT; CDR3 protein: CASSRFSTSTDTQYF
D gene: TRBD1; V gene: TRBV9; J gene: TRBJ1-6; clone size: .; CDR3 DNA: TGTGCCAGCAGTGATCAAACTAACAGGGGTTCACCCCTCCACTTT; CDR3 protein: CASSDQTNRGSPLHF
D gene: TRBD2; V gene: TRBV5-5; J gene: TRBJ2-2; clone size: .; CDR3 DNA: TGTGCCAGCAGCTTGGCGACTAGCAACACCGGGGAGCTGTTTTTT; CDR3 protein: CASSLATSNTGELFF
D gene: .; V gene: TRBV11-3; J gene: TRBJ2-2; clone size: .; CDR3 DNA: TGTGCCAGCAGCTTTAATGCGAACACCGGGGAGCTGTTTTTT; CDR3 protein: CASSFNANTGELFF
D gene: TRBD1; V gene: TRBV7-9; J gene: TRBJ2-7; clone size: .; CDR3 DNA: TGTGCCAGCAGCGTCCGACAGGGCCTCAACTTGTACGAGCAGTACTTC; CDR3 protein: CASSVRQGLNLYEQYF
D gene: .; V gene: TRBV5-1; J gene: TRBJ2-2; clone size: .; CDR3 DNA: TGCGCCAGCAGCTTGGCCCCAGGGGACACCGGGGAGCTGTTTTTT; CDR3 protein: CASSLAPGDTGELFF
D gene: .; V gene: TRBV5-1; J gene: TRBJ1-1; clone size: .; CDR3 DNA: TGCGCCAGTCAAGATAACGATGGGGGACAACTGAACACTGAAGCTTTCTTT; CDR3 protein: CASQDNDGGQLNTEAFF
D gene: .; V gene: TRBV5-1; J gene: TRBJ2-5; clone size: .; CDR3 DNA: TGCGCCAGCAGCTCGAACCCGACAAGCCAAGAGACCCAGTACTTC; CDR3 protein: CASSSNPTSQETQYF
D gene: .; V gene: TRBV28; J gene: TRBJ1-2; clone size: .; CDR3 DNA: TGTGCCAGCAGAAAGGACAGCTATGGCTACACCTTC; CDR3 protein: CASRKDSYGYTF
D gene: .; V gene: TRBV7-8; J gene: TRBJ1-1; clone size: .; CDR3 DNA: TGTGCCAGCAGGTCAGACGGGGGGACTGAAGCTTTCTTT; CDR3 protein: CASRSDGGTEAFF
D gene: .; V gene: TRBV7-9; J gene: TRBJ2-1; clone size: .; CDR3 DNA: TGTGCCAGCAGCCTTATCGTGGGAACCAAAGCTCTCTTC; CDR3 protein: CASSLIVGTKALF
D gene: .; V gene: TRBV10-3; J gene: TRBJ1-2; clone size: .; CDR3 DNA: TGTGCCATCAGTGAGATACAGAACTATGGCTACACCTTC; CDR3 protein: CAISEIQNYGYTF
D gene: .; V gene: TRBV30; J gene: TRBJ1-3; clone size: .; CDR3 DNA: TGTGCCTGGAGTGTAAAGTACCCTGGAAACACCATATATTTT; CDR3 protein: CAWSVKYPGNTIYF
D gene: .; V gene: TRBV2; J gene: TRBJ1-4; clone size: .; CDR3 DNA: TGTGCCAGCAGTGAAAGGAGGAATGAAAAACTGTTTTTT; CDR3 protein: CASSERRNEKLFF
D gene: TRBD1; V gene: TRBV28; J gene: TRBJ1-4; clone size: .; CDR3 DNA: TGTGCCAGCAGTCCACAGGGGTTTGAGGAAAAACTGTTTTTT; CDR3 protein: CASSPQGFEEKLFF
D gene: .; V gene: TRBV6-1; J gene: TRBJ2-1; clone size: .; CDR3 DNA: TGTGCCAGCAGTGAAGAACGGCTATACAATGAGCAGTTCTTC; CDR3 protein: CASSEERLYNEQFF
D gene: TRBD2; V gene: TRBV7-9; J gene: TRBJ2-1; clone size: .; CDR3 DNA: TGTGCCAGCAGCTTCTTAGCGGGAGCTGAGCAGTTCTTC; CDR3 protein: CASSFLAGAEQFF
D gene: TRBD2; V gene: TRBV6-5; J gene: TRBJ2-1; clone size: .; CDR3 DNA: TGTGCCAGCAGTTACGCCCCGGGACTAGCCAATGAGCAGTTCTTC; CDR3 protein: CASSYAPGLANEQFF
D gene: .; V gene: TRBV6-1; J gene: TRBJ1-2; clone size: .; CDR3 DNA: TGTGCCAGCACCGACAGAGCTAACTATGGCTACACCTTC; CDR3 protein: CASTDRANYGYTF
D gene: TRBD1; V gene: TRBV6-5; J gene: TRBJ1-4; clone size: .; CDR3 DNA: TGTGCCAGCAGGCGGGACAGCGGTTTGGAAAAACTGTTTTTT; CDR3 protein: CASRRDSGLEKLFF
D gene: .; V gene: TRBV6-5; J gene: TRBJ1-1; clone size: .; CDR3 DNA: TGTGCCAGCACCGGGGGTAGAGCTGAAGCTTTCTTT; CDR3 protein: CASTGGRAEAFF
D gene: .; V gene: TRBV5-6; J gene: TRBJ2-7; clone size: few; CDR3 DNA: TGTGCCAGCAGCTTGGGGTTGGTAGGGGAGCAGTACTTC; CDR3 protein: CASSLGLVGEQYF
D gene: .; V gene: TRBV15; J gene: TRBJ2-3; clone size: .; CDR3 DNA: TGTGCCACCAGCAGAGAATCAGCGGGCACAGATACGCAGTATTTT; CDR3 protein: CATSRESAGTDTQYF
D gene: TRBD2; V gene: TRBV6-6; J gene: TRBJ2-1; clone size: .; CDR3 DNA: TGTGCCAGCAGTTGGTTAGCGGGAGGAGATGAGCAGTTCTTC; CDR3 protein: CASSWLAGGDEQFF
D gene: .; V gene: TRBV5-1; J gene: TRBJ2-7; clone size: once; CDR3 DNA: TGCGCCAGCAGCTTTCAGGGGGGACCTCTCGAGCAGTACTTC; CDR3 protein: CASSFQGGPLEQYF
D gene: TRBD2; V gene: TRBV19; J gene: TRBJ2-5; clone size: .; CDR3 DNA: TGTGCCAGTAGTACGTTGGGAGGGAGTGGGGAGACCCAGTACTTC; CDR3 protein: CASSTLGGSGETQYF